This T cell receptor beta chain was recorded in a study of T cells after yellow fever vaccination. Study findings and constraints: CD4 and CD8 compartments shared a small share of clonotypes, likely from convergent recombination.

TCRdb fed the 5' RACE reads into MiXCR, producing one record per CDR3 protein. The sample yields about 340,000 distinct CDR3 sequences, 3% to 4.5% seen once. This clonotype has a count of ten or more. Its cognate antigen is unknown. Germline V gene lookup returns CDR1 SGHTA and CDR2 FQGNSA. The V and J ends lost 5 bases and 4 bases, in that order; junction bases with no gene match: 7. This CDR3 has 14 amino acids. The clonotype was recovered from a man aged 18 to 29 who received the YFV17D yellow fever vaccine. The source was PBMCs, collected 5 days after the yellow fever booster vaccination. The rearrangement links TRBV7-2 to TRBJ2-7; 8 positions agree with TRBD2. CDR3 coding DNA: TGTGCCAGCAGCGGCGGGGGGTCTTCGTACGAGCAGTACTTC. Encoded protein: CASSGGGSSYEQYF.